A single T cell receptor beta chain is shown here with its context. This sample is part of a study of technical replicates of blood from a few donors. V was cut by 4 bases and J by 7 bases, with 16 bases left in between. The CDR3 contains 14 residues. The germline CDR1 and CDR2 sequences are MNHNS and SASEGT. TCRdb's copy holds only in-frame clones and misses some; the assay was immunoSEQ multiplex PCR. The sample lists roughly 82,000 clones, roughly 95% occurring once. The sequence came from a human donor in good health. The rearrangement links TRBV6-1 to TRBJ1-2, with D possibly TRBD1 on 6 matching bases. Specimen: T cells isolated from PBMCs. CDR3 nucleotide sequence: TGTGCCAGCAGTGGACAGGATCGTAGTGGTGGCTACACCTTC. This sequence encodes CASSGQDRSGGYTF.